Each of the 21 T cell receptor delta chains below was sequenced from the same sample in a study of gamma-delta T cells after stem cell transplantation. TCRdb called clones from the RT-PCR reads again using CATT. The sample has approximately 4,500 delta-chain clones; about 17% are singletons. The sequenced material came from gamma-delta T cells. Receptors were obtained from a human donor. It is not recorded whose cells these are; they may come from a transplant donor.

The V gene lacks a call, and TRDJ3 is the J gene; the table assigns TRDD3, which was not confirmed against the DNA. CDR3 size: 19 residues. CDR3 DNA sequence: TGTGCCTGTGACACCGTTTGGGGGATCCCTGCCTTGGACACCCGACAGATGTTCTTC. This codes for CACDTVWGIPALDTRQMFF.

The chain has TRDV1 and TRDJ2, with 9 bases identical to TRDD3. The V segment lost 0 bases and the J segment 5 bases; nucleotides outside the gene matches: 16. In germline, CDR1 is TSWWSYY, CDR2 QGS. The CDR3 totals 20 residues. CDR3 region: CALGELALHRGILVTAQLFF. CDR3 coding DNA: TGTGCTCTTGGGGAACTTGCTCTACATAGGGGGATACTTGTAACAGCACAACTCTTCTTT.

This clone came up a few times. The chain employs TRDV3 and TRDJ1; D gene uncertain. The CDR3 contains 12 residues. Germline V gives CDR1 TVYSNPD, CDR2 GDNSRS (reference sequence). Deletions cut 5 bases from V and 1 base from J, with 11 bases between. The CDR3 is CAEECPTDKLIF. CDR3 in DNA: TGTGCCGAAGAATGCCCCACCGATAAACTCATCTTT.

This clone was counted a few times. The genes are TRDV1 and TRDJ1; 10 nucleotides match TRDD3. The CDR3 contains 17 residues. In germline, CDR1 is TSWWSYY, CDR2 QGS. The junction had 12 bases not matched to a gene; V was cut back by 5 bases and J by 3 bases. CDR3 nucleotides: TGTGCTCTTGGGAAGGGCCGGTCTTGGGGGATACCCGATAAACTCATCTTT. Its translation is CALGKGRSWGIPDKLIF.

This clone has more than one count but fewer than ten. It may be a read error: a sequence one base away is much more abundant. V is TRDV2 and J is TRDJ2; 9 bases align to TRDD3. CDR1 and CDR2 (germline): GEAIGNYY, EKD. The ends lost 2 bases at V and 3 bases at J; junction bases unmatched: 0. The CDR3 is 14 amino acids. CDR3 nucleotides: TGTGCCTGTGACAACTGGGGGATGACAGCACAACTCTTCTTT. Its translation: CACDNWGMTAQLFF.

The chain employs TRDV2 and TRDJ3; TRDD3 aligns across 9 bases. No J gene was available from TCRdb, and it was assigned here by a germline match of the DNA. The junction had 7 bases not matched to a gene; V was cut back by 2 bases and J by 0 bases. The CDR3 spans 19 residues. Germline V gene data show CDR1 as GEAIGNYY and CDR2 as EKD. This CDR3 reads CACDIMGDKSSWDTRQMFF. The CDR3 DNA is TGTGCCTGTGACATAATGGGGGATAAAAGCTCCTGGGACACCCGACAGATGTTTTTC.

This clone has only a few counts. This may arise from a read error, as a much more abundant clone is one base away. This same CDR3 is encoded by further DNA sequences in the sample. The chain uses TRDV2 and TRDJ3, with 8 nucleotides matching TRDD3. Per germline, CDR1 GEAIGNYY and CDR2 EKD. This CDR3 has 18 amino acids. As DNA, the CDR3 is TGTGCCTGTGACACAAGCTGGGGGAGCTCCTGGGACACCCGTCAGATGTTTTTC. This sequence encodes CACDTSWGSSWDTRQMFF.

About this clone itself: A much larger clone differs by one base, so this may be a read error. Other DNA sequences in this sample translate to the same CDR3. This chain uses TRDV2 with TRDJ2, with 8 bases lining up with TRDD3. This CDR3 spans 14 amino acids. The germline CDR1 and CDR2 sequences are GEAIGNYY and EKD. The chain's CDR3 is CACDTWGMTAQLFF. CDR3 coding DNA: TGTGCCTGTGACACCTGGGGGATGACAGCGCAACTCTTCTTT.

This clone was counted only a few times. J is TRDJ1 and V is TRDV1; 8 nucleotides match TRDD3. The trim removed 4 bases at V and 4 bases at J, leaving 23 bases unmatched. Per the germline V gene, CDR1 is TSWWSYY and CDR2 is QGS. The CDR3 contains 20 residues. The CDR3 is CALGVPVLTLWGIKGDKLIF. As DNA, the CDR3 is TGTGCTCTTGGGGTTCCCGTACTAACTCTGTGGGGGATTAAGGGCGATAAACTCATCTTT.

Relative to its sample, this clone is medium-sized. The chain carries TRDV1 and TRDJ3; tentative D call: TRDD2 (6 bases). Germline assignment: CDR1 TSWWSYY and CDR2 QGS. V lost 0 bases, J lost 0 bases, and 18 bases lay in between. CDR3 length equals 21 residues. In nucleotides, the CDR3 is TGTGCTCTTGGGGAACTAAGCAAACCCTTCCGAAGCTCCTGGGACACCCGACAGATGTTTTTC. It is translated as CALGELSKPFRSSWDTRQMFF.

This clone was found a few times. TCRdb records a much larger clone's protein for this DNA, with a difference at residue 14 that likely arises from a read error; the protein given is the translation of the DNA. The rearrangement joins TRDV2 to TRDJ3; 7 nucleotides align to TRDD3. TCRdb leaves out the J gene; it was filled in here by matching the DNA to germline. Germline V lookup: CDR1 GEAIGNYY, CDR2 EKD. The CDR3 consists of 17 residues. The CDR3 DNA follows: TGTGCCTGTGACACCTGGGGGAGCTCCTGGGACACCCGAAAGATGTTTTTC. This translates into CACDTWGSSWDTRKMFF.

This clone ranks as medium-sized (0.01 to 0.1%). The CDR3 bases are TGTGCAGCAAGCGCGCCGTACTGGGGGATACAAAGAGGGTGGAGGTCCTGGGACACCCGACAGATGTTTTTC. Its translation: CAASAPYWGIQRGWRSWDTRQMFF. This chain uses TRAV29/DV5 with TRDJ3, with TRDD3 identical over 12 bases. CDR1 and CDR2 from the germline V gene are NSMFDY and ISSIKDK. V lost 0 bases to trimming and J lost 1 base; unmatched junction nucleotides: 20. The CDR3 consists of 24 residues. Full variable domain (rest looked up from reference TRAV29/DV5 and TRDJ3): DQQVKQNSPSLSVQEGRISILNCDYTNSMFDYFLWYKKYPAEGPTFLISISSIKDKNEDGRFTVFLNKSAKHLSLHIVPSQPGDSAVYFCAASAPYWGIQRGWRSWDTRQMFFGTGIKLFVEP.

This clone was seen more than once but under ten times. A much larger clone differs by one base, so this may be a read error. The same CDR3 arises from other DNA sequences in this sample as well. The chain is built from TRDV2 and TRDJ1, with 7 bases fitting TRDD3. The CDR3 runs 18 residues. The V gene's germline CDR1 is GEAIGNYY and CDR2 EKD. As DNA, the CDR3 is TGTGCTTGTGACCCCAGGGTCTGGGGGTCCCCGTACACCGATAAACTCATCTTT. This sequence encodes CACDPRVWGSPYTDKLIF.

As for this clone: One end of the junction is discordant with germline, which a read error may explain. The chain joins TRDV1 to TRDJ1; a weak D match, TRDD3 (6 bases). Here the J gene was assigned by germline matching of the DNA, as TCRdb has none. In germline, CDR1 is TSWWSYY, CDR2 QGS. The CDR3 is 20 amino acids. The CDR3: CAIGEPHPRVIREHTDKLIF. The CDR3 nucleotides are TGTGCTATTGGGGAACCCCATCCAAGGGTGATACGGGAACACACCGATAAACTCATCTTT.

Notes on this clone: The germline gene is not matched at one end of the junction; a read error may be the cause. V is TRDV2 and J is TRDJ2; TRDD3 might be the D (5 bases). Germline-derived CDR1 and CDR2 are GEAIGNYY and EKD. This CDR3 is 13 amino acids long. CDR3 DNA sequence: TGTGCCTGTGACACTGGGGTATGGGCACACCTCTTCTTT. It codes for CACDTGVWAHLFF.

V usage is TRDV1 and J usage is TRDJ1, with TRDD3 matching over 9 bases. The J gene, missing from TCRdb, was assigned here through DNA to germline matching. The CDR3 is 22 residues long. Per the germline V gene, CDR1 is TSWWSYY and CDR2 is QGS. The V gene end was trimmed by 3 bases and the J gene end by 0 bases; junction bases not matched to a gene: 23. The chain's CDR3 is CALGELPHGTYWGTSYTDKLIF. CDR3 nucleotide sequence: TGTGCTCTTGGGGAGCTTCCCCACGGGACTTACTGGGGGACATCGTACACCGATAAACTCATCTTT.

This sequence joins TRDV1 and TRDJ1, with D maybe TRDD3 (7 bases). Trimming removed 2 bases from V and 1 base from J, with 35 bases in between. The CDR3 consists of 23 residues. Germline V gene lookup returns CDR1 TSWWSYY and CDR2 QGS. CDR3 nucleotide sequence: TGTGCTCTTGGGGAAACTCCCCCTTCCCGGCGAGGGATACCACCTGTAGGCACCGATAAACTCATCTTT. Its protein product is CALGETPPSRRGIPPVGTDKLIF.

This clone ranks as medium-sized. This chain uses TRAV29/DV5 with TRDJ3; TRDD3 aligns across 9 bases. Germline CDR1 and CDR2: NSMFDY and ISSIKDK. The V gene end was trimmed by 0 bases and the J gene end by 0 bases; junction bases not matched to a gene: 10. This CDR3 region has 20 residues. CDR3 sequence (DNA): TGTGCAGCAAGCGAGGGGTACTGGGGGACGAGCTCCTGGGACACCCGACAGATGTTTTTC. Translated: CAASEGYWGTSSWDTRQMFF.

The gene calls are TRDV1 and TRDJ1; the D gene is possibly TRDD3 (6 bases). Germline CDR1 and CDR2: TSWWSYY and QGS. V was clipped by 3 bases and J by 0 bases, with 26 bases between them. The CDR3 runs 20 residues. CDR3 region: CALGELSTSGETTYTDKLIF. The CDR3 nucleotides are TGTGCTCTTGGGGAGCTGTCCACGTCGGGGGAGACTACGTACACCGATAAACTCATCTTT.

This clone came up a few times. The chain joins TRDV1 to TRDJ1, with 13 bases lining up with TRDD3. Germline assignment: CDR1 TSWWSYY and CDR2 QGS. V shed 6 bases, J shed 1 base, and the junction held 14 bases outside the gene matches. This CDR3 spans 19 amino acids. The CDR3 loop is CALGPTPNWGIRFTDKLIF. The CDR3 nucleotides are TGTGCTCTTGGCCCCACCCCAAACTGGGGGATACGCTTCACCGATAAACTCATCTTT.

This clone is medium-sized (0.01 to 0.1%). The chain carries TRDV2 and TRDJ3; TRDD3 matches at 9 bases. V lost 0 bases and J lost 0; bases outside the gene matches: 5. This CDR3 spans 19 amino acids. Germline V gives CDR1 GEAIGNYY, CDR2 EKD. In DNA form, the CDR3 reads TGTGCCTGTGACACCTACTGGGGGACTCCCTCCTGGGACACCCGACAGATGTTTTTC. Encoded protein: CACDTYWGTPSWDTRQMFF.